This TCR beta chain is drawn from a study of beta chain bispecific antibodies for T cell cancers (dated by TCRdb to the early 2020s). General notes on the study: Healthy donor T cells were cocultured with T cell leukemia lines and bispecific antibodies, then TRBV sequencing of surviving cells measured the depletion of each TRBV family. Surface TRBV12 (TRBV12-3) was expressed by Jurkat cells, and surface TRBV5-5 was expressed by HPB-ALL cells.

This clonotype came up many times. The target of this receptor is not known. No base qualities exist here, and no much larger clone lies one base off it. T cells were expanded from blood mononuclear cells for 2 to 4 days using either anti-CD3 antibody OKT3 or CD3/CD28 Dynabeads. The expanded T cells were grown in RPMI 1640 containing roughly 10% fetal bovine serum, recombinant human IL-2 (roughly 97 IU/ml) and IL-7 (roughly 5.4 ng/ml). Each coculture mixed some 5 x 10^4 target cells and some 5 x 10^4 normal T cells with bispecific antibody in roughly 95 ul and was incubated at 37 degrees C for roughly 16 hours. Each bispecific antibody was composed of two single-chain variable fragments, which were expressed in a single-chain diabody format with a His tag. Effector T cells came from healthy human donors; peripheral blood mononuclear cells were isolated from leukapheresis samples by Ficoll density gradient centrifugation.

What the study reported, not specific to this receptor: Every sequenced sample contained a mix of leukemia cell line cells and normal T cells, and most targeted TRBV signal came from the leukemia cells rather than from the normal T cells. Cross-reactivity of the anti-TRBV5-5 antibody with TRBV5-6 was attributed to high sequence similarity between the two genes.

V and J are trimmed by 5 bases and 10 bases, and the gene matches miss 14 bases of the junction. Including the terminal cysteine and phenylalanine, the CDR3 comprises 16 residues. Left in the record is the CDR3 DNA by itself, 48 bases read in frame from the first base. For CDR1 and CDR2, the germline V gene (reference sequence) lists PRHDT and FYEKMQ. Unique molecular identifier barcodes were incorporated into the libraries and were used for clonotype quantification. Qiagen AllPrep DNA/RNA Micro kits were used to isolate total RNA, and an Agilent TapeStation was used to check RNA quality. TCR beta libraries were constructed by 5' RACE, in which cDNA synthesis was followed by two PCR steps with TCR beta constant-region gene-specific primers. An Illumina MiSeq platform was used to sequence the TCR beta libraries. The original pipeline was this. MIGEC, MiXCR and VDJtools were used for read processing. Clonotype frequency was calculated as the fraction of unique molecular identifiers assigned to a given clonotype among all unique molecular identifiers in the sample. Nonfunctional TRBV genes listed as pseudogenes or open reading frames in IMGT, such as TRBV1, TRBV12-1 and TRBV21, were excluded. The public reads were reanalyzed by TCRdb: fastp trimming at Q25, MiXCR alignment, in-frame beta chains only. Every distinct CDR3 protein forms one entry, paired with its most common genes and DNA. These V and J calls are TCRdb output, not the study's own analysis. Recorded for this sample are tens of thousands of distinct CDR3 sequences; about 2.6% of them occurred a single time. Clones ranked in the top ten supply over 25% of the sample.

This TCR derives from a human donor in good health. Some clones in this sample may be carry-over from other donors' samples. Input material: healthy donor T cells cultured with leukemia cells. The rearranged segments are TRBV13 and TRBJ2-1; 10 bases in the middle match TRBD2. The nucleotide sequence reads as follows: TGTGCCAGCAGCCCTTATAGCGGGGGGCCGCAAGAGGAGCAGTTCTTC. Its protein is CASSPYSGGPQEEQFF.